The rows below give T cell receptor beta chains drawn from one sample of a study of T-cell memory formation after mild COVID-19. TCRdb used MiXCR to reprocess the 5' RACE reads, holding one entry per CDR3 protein. The sample lists 400,000 or so distinct CDR3 sequences; 20% were seen once. The sample consisted of PBMCs or a T cell subset sorted from them (not recorded which). The receptors shown here come from an adult woman who had mild COVID-19 (a few samples of this study predate the infection). Cell type and time point are not known. Each CDR3 is given with its conserved first and last residue. Fields, in order: V gene, J gene, D gene, clone size, CDR3 DNA, CDR3 protein. A D gene is named only where the DNA matches it firmly. For some rows the clone size is stated as once, few or many, or as a class when expanded; others skip it.

TRBV6-6,TRBJ2-7,-,-,TGTGCCAGCAGCTGGGGGGTGTCCTACGAGCAGTACTTC,CASSWGVSYEQYF
TRBV18,TRBJ1-1,-,many,TGTGCCAGCTCACCACCGGGGGACACTGAAGCTTTCTTT,CASSPPGDTEAFF
TRBV7-9,TRBJ1-6,TRBD1,-,TGTGCCAGCAGCCCCGCCACAGGGGCTCAGAATTCACCCCTCCACTTT,CASSPATGAQNSPLHF
TRBV12-3/TRBV12-4,TRBJ2-3,-,-,TGTGCCAGCAGTCGACAATTGGCGGATACGCAGTATTTT,CASSRQLADTQYF
TRBV7-9,TRBJ2-3,TRBD2,-,TGTGCCAGCAGTTCCGGGACTAGCGCTATAGATACGCAGTATTTT,CASSSGTSAIDTQYF
TRBV6-5,TRBJ2-3,TRBD2,few,TGTGCCAGCGGCTCTAGCGGGAGTCTTACAGATACGCAGTATTTT,CASGSSGSLTDTQYF
TRBV19,TRBJ1-1,-,few,TGTGCCAGTACCCAGGGCCCTGAAGCTTTCTTT,CASTQGPEAFF
TRBV11-3,TRBJ2-7,TRBD2,-,TGTGCCAGCAGCTTGCGCGGGGGGAGCTCCTACGAGCAGTACTTC,CASSLRGGSSYEQYF
TRBV5-1,TRBJ2-7,-,few,TGCGCCAGCAGCCTAGAGGCAGGGGCCCCCTACTTC,CASSLEAGAPYF
TRBV4-3,TRBJ1-1,-,-,TGCGCCAGCAGCCAAGAAGGACTGACCTCCGGTTCTGAAGCTTTCTTT,CASSQEGLTSGSEAFF
TRBV4-1,TRBJ2-7,TRBD1,few,TGCGCCAGCAGCCAAGAGACAGGGTGGAGCGAGCAGTACTTC,CASSQETGWSEQYF
TRBV29-1,TRBJ2-7,TRBD1,once,TGCAGCGTTTCCGGGACAGCGCTCAGCTCCTACGAGCAGTACTTC,CSVSGTALSSYEQYF
TRBV20-1,TRBJ2-3,TRBD2,many,TGCAGTGCTAGCCGTACAGGAGCGGGGGGTTCGGATACGCAGTATTTT,CSASRTGAGGSDTQYF
TRBV6-2/TRBV6-3,TRBJ2-7,-,-,TGTGCCAGTCAACTGCACAGCTACGAGCAGTACTTC,CASQLHSYEQYF
TRBV15,TRBJ2-3,TRBD1,-,TGTGCCACCGGTATTGTAGGGGGCCCAGATACGCAGTATTTT,CATGIVGGPDTQYF
TRBV19,TRBJ2-2,TRBD2,few,TGTGCCGTCGCTGGACTAGCGGCCACCGGGGAGCTGTTTTTT,CAVAGLAATGELFF
TRBV4-2,TRBJ2-1,TRBD2,few,TGTGCCAGCAGTCTCTCTACTAGCGGGGTCTACAATGAGCAGTTCTTC,CASSLSTSGVYNEQFF
TRBV6-5,TRBJ1-1,-,few,TGTGCCAGCAGCCCCACCGCGGTGAACACTGAAGCTTTCTTT,CASSPTAVNTEAFF
TRBV20-1,TRBJ2-1,TRBD1,few,TGCAGTGCTAGAGACGGACAGGGGGCCGATGAGCAGTTCTTC,CSARDGQGADEQFF
TRBV25-1,TRBJ1-1,-,few,TGTGCCAGCAGTGAATCGCCGGGAAGCACTGAAGCTTTCTTT,CASSESPGSTEAFF
TRBV6-5,TRBJ1-2,TRBD1,-,TGTGCCAGCAGTTACAAGGACAGGGGCCCCGAGAGCTATGGCTACACCTTC,CASSYKDRGPESYGYTF
TRBV18,TRBJ2-5,-,-,TGTGCCAGCTCACCATTGTCTGGGACCCAGTACTTC,CASSPLSGTQYF
TRBV12-3/TRBV12-4,TRBJ2-3,TRBD2,few,TGTGCCAGCATCCTACGGGGACTAGCGGGCGCGGGGGGTACGCAGTATTTT,CASILRGLAGAGGTQYF
TRBV6-2/TRBV6-3,TRBJ2-7,-,-,TGTGCCAGCAGTTACTCGAGTAGCTCCGAGCAGTACTTC,CASSYSSSSEQYF
TRBV12-3/TRBV12-4,TRBJ2-7,-,few,TGTGCCAGCAGTTTACAGGGGAGCCTTTCCTACGAGCAGTACTTC,CASSLQGSLSYEQYF
TRBV20-1,TRBJ2-6,-,-,TGCAGTGCCCCGCCGACCAGGACTGGGGCCAACGTCCTGACTTTC,CSAPPTRTGANVLTF
TRBV12-3/TRBV12-4,TRBJ2-3,TRBD2,-,TGTGCCAGCAGATCCGGGATGCGGGGGATTCTCTTGGATACGCAGTATTTT,CASRSGMRGILLDTQYF
TRBV24-1,TRBJ1-2,-,-,TGTGCCACCAGTGCCCAAACGGGACTCTCTGGCTACACCTTC,CATSAQTGLSGYTF
TRBV5-4,TRBJ1-1,-,few,TGTGCCAGCAGCAACGGACTGCTGAACACTGAAGCTTTCTTT,CASSNGLLNTEAFF
TRBV13,TRBJ2-2,TRBD1,-,TGTGCCAGCAGCGCGTCCGGGACAGACAACACCGGGGAGCTGTTTTTT,CASSASGTDNTGELFF
TRBV12-3/TRBV12-4,TRBJ1-1,-,-,TGTGCCAGCACCCAACCCCGAATTCACACTGAAGCTTTCTTT,CASTQPRIHTEAFF
TRBV15,TRBJ2-7,-,few,TGTGCCACCAGCAGAGAGGGCGGCTACGAGCAGTACTTC,CATSREGGYEQYF
TRBV27,TRBJ1-1,-,-,TGTGCCAGCAACCCCTTTGGAGTGAACACTGAAGCTTTCTTT,CASNPFGVNTEAFF
TRBV15,TRBJ2-7,TRBD1,-,TGTGCCACCAGCTTACACAGGGGATCCTACGAGCAGTACTTC,CATSLHRGSYEQYF
TRBV5-1,TRBJ2-3,TRBD1,many,TGCGCCAGCAGCTACGGACAGGGGTCAGATACGCAGTATTTT,CASSYGQGSDTQYF
TRBV2,TRBJ2-2,-,few,TGTGCCAGCAAGGGGTTCGACTTAAACACCGGGGAGCTGTTTTTT,CASKGFDLNTGELFF